The next 32 T cell receptor beta chains were all read from a single sample in a study of blood T cell repertoires in COVID-19. Assay used: immunoSEQ multiplex PCR; TCRdb lists only in-frame clones, some missing. Of about 60,000 clones listed, 75% to 80% are singletons. The sample taken for sequencing was peripheral blood. The receptors come from a woman of 80 years or more with acute or convalescent COVID-19.

The V gene is TRBV2, the J gene TRBJ2-7; 11 bases line up with TRBD2. Losses at the gene ends were 6 bases for V and 6 bases for J; bases not matched to a gene: 7. Per germline, CDR1 SNHLY and CDR2 FYNNEI. The CDR3 totals 14 residues. The CDR3 coding sequence is TGTGCCAGCAGGCTGACTAGCGGGATCTCCGAGCAGTACTTC. Its translation is CASRLTSGISEQYF.

The chain employs TRBV5-8 and TRBJ1-5; D may be TRBD1 (5 bases). This CDR3 is built from 16 residues. In germline, CDR1 is SGHTS, CDR2 YDEGEE. Trimming left V 1 base short and J 1 base short, with 12 bases between. For the CDR3, the DNA is TGTGCCAGCAGCTTGTTGGCAGGGATAAGCAATCAGCCCCAGCATTTT. Protein: CASSLLAGISNQPQHF.

The chain employs TRBV5-1 and TRBJ2-5, with TRBD2 matching over 11 bases. Germline trimming cut 4 bases from V and 6 bases from J; bases unmatched to any gene: 11. Germline assignment: CDR1 SGHRS and CDR2 YFSETQ. The CDR3 length is 16 residues. The CDR3 region has the DNA TGCGCCAGCAGCGAGGAACTAGCGGGAGCGGTGAAGACCCAGTACTTC. It specifies CASSEELAGAVKTQYF.

Sample share makes this clone medium-sized. The rearrangement joins TRBV27 to TRBJ1-1, with a possible D match to TRBD1 (5 bases). Germline assignment: CDR1 MNHEY and CDR2 SMNVEV (reference sequence). CDR3 length: 13 amino acids. V gave up 4 bases and J gave up 7 bases, with 13 bases separating them. CDR3 amino acids: CASSSTVGGEAFF. The DNA of the CDR3 is TGTGCCAGCAGTTCGACAGTGGGAGGTGAAGCTTTCTTT.

The chain uses TRBV7-2 and TRBJ2-3; D is possibly TRBD2 (5 bases). This CDR3 is built from 12 residues. The V and J ends lost 3 bases and 5 bases respectively, with 6 bases between them. Per germline, CDR1 SGHTA and CDR2 FQGNSA. CDR3 amino acids: CASSFAGDTQYF. The CDR3 DNA reads TGTGCCAGCAGCTTCGCGGGAGATACGCAGTATTTT. Looking up the rest from reference TRBV7-2 and TRBJ2-3 gives the full variable domain: GAGVSQSPSNKVTEKGKDVELRCDPISGHTALYWYRQSLGQGLEFLIYFQGNSAPDKSGLPSDRFSAERTGGSVSTLTIQRTQQEDSAVYLCASSFAGDTQYFGPGTRLTVL.

This clone appeared a few times. This chain links TRBV28 with TRBJ2-2; a weak D match, TRBD1 (6 bases). Per the germline V gene, CDR1 is MDHEN and CDR2 is SYDVKM. The CDR3 length is 16 residues. Trimming pared 7 bases from V and 3 bases from J, leaving 18 bases between. The CDR3 DNA is TGTGCCAGCAACCCCCAGGGGAATGGGGACACCGGGGAGCTGTTTTTT. Encoded protein: CASNPQGNGDTGELFF. Combining the CDR3 with reference TRBV28 and TRBJ2-2 gives the whole variable domain DVKVTQSSRYLVKRTGEKVFLECVQDMDHENMFWYRQDPGLGLRLIYFSYDVKMKEKGDIPEGYSVSREKKERFSLILESASTNQTSMYLCASNPQGNGDTGELFFGEGSRLTVL.

The V call is TRBV18, the J call TRBJ2-7, with a weak D call TRBD1 (5 bases). Trimming cost V 3 bases and J 2 bases, with 11 bases left between them. CDR1 and CDR2 (germline): KGHSH, LQKENI. CDR3 length equals 14 residues. CDR3 loop: CASSPAGITYEQYF. The CDR3 DNA is TGTGCCAGCTCACCCGCAGGGATTACCTACGAGCAGTACTTC.

The chain joins TRBV28 to TRBJ2-1; 8 bases match TRBD1. CDR3 size: 16 residues. The V gene end was trimmed by 3 bases and the J gene end by 4 bases; junction bases not matched to a gene: 8. The germline gives CDR1 MDHEN, CDR2 SYDVKM. CDR3 in DNA: TGTGCCAGCAGTTTTTTGGACAGGGCGGTGTACAATGAGCAGTTCTTC. It yields the protein CASSFLDRAVYNEQFF.

V is TRBV10-3 and J is TRBJ1-3, with D perhaps TRBD1 (5 bases). Germline V CDR1 and CDR2: ENHRY, SYGVKD. The CDR3 is made up of 13 amino acids. V was trimmed by 6 bases and J by 5 bases, leaving 11 bases between them. As DNA, the CDR3 is TGTGCCATCAGGAACTCGGACAGAAACACCATATATTTT. This gives the protein CAIRNSDRNTIYF.

The rearrangement joins TRBV11-2 to TRBJ2-2, with D possibly being TRBD1 (6 bases). Per the germline V gene, CDR1 is SGHAT and CDR2 is FQNNGV. The V and J ends lost 4 bases and 7 bases respectively, with 13 bases between them. CDR3 length equals 14 residues. CDR3 region: CASSSGTFGGELFF. CDR3 bases: TGTGCCAGCAGCTCCGGGACATTTGGCGGGGAGCTGTTTTTT.

This sequence joins TRBV18 and TRBJ2-1, with 7 positions matching TRBD2. With 3 bases clipped from V and 0 bases from J, the junction kept 8 bases outside the gene matches. The CDR3 is 17 amino acids. Germline loops: CDR1 KGHSH, CDR2 LQKENI. CDR3 DNA: TGTGCCAGCTCACCGCTAGGAGAGCGGGGCTCCTACAATGAGCAGTTCTTC. Residues: CASSPLGERGSYNEQFF. The variable domain in full, with the rest retrieved from reference TRBV18 and TRBJ2-1, is NAGVMQNPRHLVRRRGQEARLRCSPMKGHSHVYWYRQLPEEGLKFMVYLQKENIIDESGMPKERFSAEFPKEGPSILRIQQVVRGDSAAYFCASSPLGERGSYNEQFFGPGTRLTVL.

The rearrangement uses TRBV12-3 or TRBV12-4 and TRBJ2-7; D gene unclear. V lost 4 bases, J lost 6 bases, and 10 bases lay in between. The CDR3 extends over 12 amino acids. The CDR3 spells CASSSTPGEQYF. DNA of the CDR3: TGTGCCAGCAGTTCTACCCCAGGCGAGCAGTACTTC.

The chain carries TRBV15 and TRBJ2-7; possibly TRBD2 for D (5 bases). Trimming stripped 3 bases from V and 1 base from J, with 7 bases between. Germline CDR1 reads LNHNV; CDR2 reads YYDKDF (reference sequence). CDR3 length equals 13 residues. The CDR3 region is CATSRDLSYEQYF. In DNA form, the CDR3 reads TGTGCCACCAGCAGGGACTTGTCCTACGAGCAGTACTTC.

The CDR3: CASSPTFQDTEAFF. CDR3 DNA: TGTGCCAGCTCACCCACCTTTCAGGACACTGAAGCTTTCTTT. The chain employs TRBV18 and TRBJ1-1; D is ambiguous. The CDR3 length is 14 residues. Germline loops: CDR1 KGHSH, CDR2 LQKENI. V was pared by 3 bases and J by 3 bases, with 11 bases between.

This clone was seen once. The CDR3 loop reads CASSSRWGAAGGHNEQFF. Here the CDR3 DNA reads TGTGCCAGCAGCTCCCGGTGGGGAGCGGCGGGGGGCCACAATGAGCAGTTCTTC. This chain uses TRBV11-2 with TRBJ2-1; 8 bases are shared with TRBD2. The CDR3 has 18 residues. The V and J ends lost 4 bases and 5 bases, in that order; junction bases with no gene match: 16. The germline gives CDR1 SGHAT, CDR2 FQNNGV.

The J gene is TRBJ1-2, the V gene TRBV24-1, with no clear D. Germline loops: CDR1 KGHDR, CDR2 SFDVKD. Trimming shortened V by 2 bases and J by 3 bases, and 9 bases separated the two germline ends. The CDR3 length is 14 residues. DNA of the CDR3: TGTGCCACCAGTGATTCGGGCGGGGACTATGGCTACACCTTC. Translation gives CATSDSGGDYGYTF.

V usage is TRBV6-4 and J usage is TRBJ1-3, with 7 bases lining up with TRBD1. Losses at the gene ends were 9 bases for V and 8 bases for J; bases not matched to a gene: 10. Germline lookup yields CDR1 MRHNA and CDR2 SNTAGT. The CDR3 consists of 13 residues. CDR3 region: CASAGQAKHTIYF. The CDR3 DNA follows: TGTGCCAGTGCAGGACAGGCCAAGCACACCATATATTTT.

The CDR3 is CASSLYYGETQYF. The CDR3 DNA reads as TGTGCCAGCAGCTTATATTACGGGGAGACCCAGTACTTC. The chain couples TRBV7-2 to TRBJ2-5; D not certain. CDR1 is SGHTA, CDR2 FQGNSA, per germline. The CDR3 is 13 residues long. V was trimmed by 2 bases and J by 5 bases, leaving 9 bases between them.

The chain's CDR3 is CASSARDRGQFPYYEQYF. The CDR3, as DNA: TGTGCCAGCAGCGCACGGGACAGGGGGCAATTCCCCTACTACGAGCAGTACTTC. The chain links TRBV9 to TRBJ2-7; 12 bases match TRBD1. There are 18 residues in the CDR3. With 3 bases clipped from V and 3 bases from J, the junction kept 13 bases outside the gene matches. Germline loops: CDR1 SGDLS, CDR2 YYNGEE. Complete variable domain (other parts from reference TRBV9 and TRBJ2-7): DSGVTQTPKHLITATGQRVTLRCSPRSGDLSVYWYQQSLDQGLQFLIQYYNGEERAKGNILERFSAQQFPDLHSELNLSSLELGDSALYFCASSARDRGQFPYYEQYFGPGTRLTVT.

The V gene is TRBV30, the J gene TRBJ1-6; D uncertain. V lost 2 bases to trimming and J lost 7 bases, with 9 bases between them. This CDR3 region has 13 residues. Germline CDR1 reads GTSNPN; CDR2 reads SVGIG (reference sequence). CDR3 sequence reads: CAWSLQVNSPLHF. The CDR3 DNA sequence: TGTGCCTGGAGTCTCCAGGTGAATTCACCCCTCCACTTT.

CDR3 DNA: TGCGCCAGCAGTGAGTCGCGTGTGGCGGCCGAGCAGTTCTTC. This encodes CASSESRVAAEQFF. This chain uses TRBV10-1 with TRBJ2-1; D uncertain. Germline V gene lookup returns CDR1 WNHNN and CDR2 SYGVQD (reference sequence). The CDR3 is made up of 14 amino acids. The V gene lost 0 bases and the J gene lost 10 bases, with 13 bases spanning the gap.

This clone was detected only a few times. The J gene is TRBJ2-1, the V gene TRBV4-2; the D is unclear. Germline V gene sequence: CDR1 LGHNA, CDR2 YNFKEQ. V was trimmed by 0 bases and J by 7 bases, leaving 10 bases between them. The CDR3 length is 14 residues. CDR3 nucleotide sequence: TGTGCCAGCAGCCAAGATCAGGAATTAAATGAGCAGTTCTTC. Encoded protein: CASSQDQELNEQFF.

This chain joins TRBV7-2 and TRBJ1-5; D is unresolved. Germline V gene lookup returns CDR1 SGHTA and CDR2 FQGNSA. The CDR3 is made up of 13 amino acids. V was clipped by 1 base and J by 2 bases, with 3 bases between them. The CDR3 DNA is TGTGCCAGCAGCTTAGAGCGCAATCAGCCCCAGCATTTT. This sequence encodes CASSLERNQPQHF. The full variable domain, its missing parts supplied by reference TRBV7-2 and TRBJ1-5, is GAGVSQSPSNKVTEKGKDVELRCDPISGHTALYWYRQSLGQGLEFLIYFQGNSAPDKSGLPSDRFSAERTGGSVSTLTIQRTQQEDSAVYLCASSLERNQPQHFGDGTRLSIL.

CDR3 sequence (DNA): TGTGCCAGCAGTTCCCAGACCGGGGAGCTGTTTTTT. The encoded protein is CASSSQTGELFF. The rearrangement joins TRBV28 to TRBJ2-2; D remains unclear. V lost 4 bases and J 5 bases, leaving 5 bases between the germline ends. CDR3 length equals 12 residues. Per the germline V gene, CDR1 is MDHEN and CDR2 is SYDVKM. Filled out from reference TRBV28 and TRBJ2-2, the complete variable domain reads DVKVTQSSRYLVKRTGEKVFLECVQDMDHENMFWYRQDPGLGLRLIYFSYDVKMKEKGDIPEGYSVSREKKERFSLILESASTNQTSMYLCASSSQTGELFFGEGSRLTVL.

The chain couples TRBV4-1 to TRBJ2-7; 10 nucleotides line up with TRBD1. The CDR3 extends over 16 amino acids. Trimming removed 1 base from V and 1 base from J; junction bases left unmatched: 4. Germline assignment: CDR1 MGHRA and CDR2 YSYEKL. Here the CDR3 reads CASSQGWTGGSYEQYF. The CDR3 DNA follows: TGCGCCAGCAGCCAAGGCTGGACAGGGGGGTCCTACGAGCAGTACTTC.

This clone was seen repeatedly, ten times or more. V is TRBV2 and J is TRBJ2-1, with TRBD1 as a possible D gene (6 bases). Trimming cost V 4 bases and J 0 bases, with 10 bases left between them. Germline CDR1 reads SNHLY; CDR2 reads FYNNEI. The CDR3 covers 15 residues. Here the CDR3 DNA reads TGTGCCAGCAGTGGAGGGACAAGCTCCTACAATGAGCAGTTCTTC. Protein: CASSGGTSSYNEQFF.

V gene TRBV4-3 combines with J gene TRBJ1-2; 7 nucleotides match TRBD1. This CDR3 region has 15 residues. After removal of 9 bases from V and 0 bases from J, the junction contained 10 bases not matched to a gene. Germline loops: CDR1 LGHNA, CDR2 YSLEER. CDR3 coding DNA: TGCGCCAGTTCTCAGGGGGAAAGGGCTAACTATGGCTACACCTTC. This encodes CASSQGERANYGYTF.

The genes are TRBV2 and TRBJ2-1; TRBD1 matches at 9 bases. This CDR3 spans 13 amino acids. From germline, CDR1 is SNHLY and CDR2 FYNNEI. Germline trimming cut 5 bases from V and 11 bases from J; bases unmatched to any gene: 7. CDR3: CASSSGTGIKQFF. In nucleotides, the CDR3 is TGTGCCAGCAGTTCCGGGACAGGGATTAAGCAGTTCTTC.

The chain links TRBV5-1 to TRBJ2-3; D is ambiguous. Germline V gene sequence: CDR1 SGHRS, CDR2 YFSETQ. Between the trimmed V and J ends, which lost 3 bases and 0 bases, there was a span of 8 bases. This CDR3 comprises 14 residues. The CDR3 DNA follows: TGCGCCAGCAGCTCCCATACTAGCACAGATACGCAGTATTTT. Translated, it gives CASSSHTSTDTQYF.

The sample holds one count of this clone. The chain joins TRBV6-5 to TRBJ1-3, with 8 bases aligning to TRBD1. J lost 0 bases, V lost 0 bases, and 1 base had no gene match. The CDR3 is 16 amino acids. Germline CDR1 MNHEY, CDR2 SVGAGI. The CDR3 DNA reads TGTGCCAGCAGTTACTCCCAGGGGGCCTCTGGAAACACCATATATTTT. Translating it yields CASSYSQGASGNTIYF.

The rearrangement uses TRBV18 and TRBJ1-4; 10 bases fit TRBD1. CDR1 KGHSH and CDR2 LQKENI come from the germline V gene. Losses at the gene ends were 4 bases for V and 8 bases for J; bases not matched to a gene: 4. This CDR3 spans 14 amino acids. The CDR3 spells CASSRDRGPEKLFF. In nucleotides, the CDR3 is TGTGCCAGCTCACGGGACAGGGGACCCGAAAAACTGTTTTTT.

This chain links TRBV7-9 with TRBJ2-1; 8 bases agree with TRBD2. Germline trimming cut 4 bases from V and 8 bases from J; bases unmatched to any gene: 10. The CDR3 is 15 residues long. The germline V gene encodes CDR1 SEHNR and CDR2 FQNEAQ (reference sequence). This chain's CDR3 is CASSSREGLHYEQFF. The CDR3, as DNA: TGTGCCAGCAGCTCTCGGGAGGGCCTTCACTATGAGCAGTTCTTC.